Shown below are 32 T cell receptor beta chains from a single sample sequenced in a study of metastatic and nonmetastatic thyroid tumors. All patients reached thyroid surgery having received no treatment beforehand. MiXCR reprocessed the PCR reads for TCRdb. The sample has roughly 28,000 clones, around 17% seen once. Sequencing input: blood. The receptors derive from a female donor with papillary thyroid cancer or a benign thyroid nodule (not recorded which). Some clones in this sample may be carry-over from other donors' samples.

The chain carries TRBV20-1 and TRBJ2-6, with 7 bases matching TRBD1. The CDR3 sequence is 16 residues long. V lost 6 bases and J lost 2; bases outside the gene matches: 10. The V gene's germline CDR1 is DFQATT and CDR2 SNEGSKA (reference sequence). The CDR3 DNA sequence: TGCAGTGCCATCACCCCAGGGGGTACTGGGGCCAACGTCCTGACTTTC. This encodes CSAITPGGTGANVLTF.

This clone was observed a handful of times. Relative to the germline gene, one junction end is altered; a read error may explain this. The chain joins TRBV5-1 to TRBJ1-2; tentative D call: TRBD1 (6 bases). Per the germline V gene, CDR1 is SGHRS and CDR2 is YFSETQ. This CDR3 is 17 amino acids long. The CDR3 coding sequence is TGCGCCAGCAGCCAACAGGGTGCGCATGGAGCGAACTATGTCTACACCTTC. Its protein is CASSQQGAHGANYVYTF.

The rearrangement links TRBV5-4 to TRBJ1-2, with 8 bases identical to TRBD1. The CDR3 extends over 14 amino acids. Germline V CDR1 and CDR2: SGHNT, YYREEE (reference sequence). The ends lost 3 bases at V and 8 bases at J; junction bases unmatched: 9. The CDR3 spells CASSSETGVTGYTF. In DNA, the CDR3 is TGTGCCAGCAGCTCGGAGACAGGGGTGACGGGCTACACCTTC.

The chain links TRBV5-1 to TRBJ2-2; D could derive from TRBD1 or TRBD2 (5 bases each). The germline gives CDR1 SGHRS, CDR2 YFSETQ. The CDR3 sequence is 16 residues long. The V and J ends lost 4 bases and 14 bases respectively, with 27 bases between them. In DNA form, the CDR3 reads TGCGCCAGCAGCAGGTACGGGACGGCGAACACCGTGGATCTGTTTTTT. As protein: CASSRYGTANTVDLFF.

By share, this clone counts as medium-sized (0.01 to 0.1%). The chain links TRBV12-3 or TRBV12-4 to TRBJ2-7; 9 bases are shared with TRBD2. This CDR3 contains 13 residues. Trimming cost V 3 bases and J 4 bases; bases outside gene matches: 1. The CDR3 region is CASSFAGGYEQYF. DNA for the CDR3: TGTGCCAGCAGTTTTGCGGGGGGGTACGAGCAGTACTTC.

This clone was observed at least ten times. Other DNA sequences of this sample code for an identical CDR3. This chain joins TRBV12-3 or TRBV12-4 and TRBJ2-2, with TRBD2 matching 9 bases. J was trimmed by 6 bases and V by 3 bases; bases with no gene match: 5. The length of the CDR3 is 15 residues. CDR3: CASSFLAGVSGELFF. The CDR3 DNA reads TGTGCCAGCAGTTTTTTAGCGGGAGTATCCGGGGAGCTGTTTTTT.

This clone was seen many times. CDR3 sequence: CASSVEGAYQETQYF. The CDR3 nucleotides are TGTGCCAGCAGCGTTGAAGGGGCTTACCAAGAGACCCAGTACTTC. The chain couples TRBV5-4 to TRBJ2-5, with D possibly being TRBD1 (5 bases). The length of the CDR3 is 15 residues. Trimming stripped 4 bases from V and 0 bases from J, with 13 bases between. Germline assignment: CDR1 SGHNT and CDR2 YYREEE (reference sequence).

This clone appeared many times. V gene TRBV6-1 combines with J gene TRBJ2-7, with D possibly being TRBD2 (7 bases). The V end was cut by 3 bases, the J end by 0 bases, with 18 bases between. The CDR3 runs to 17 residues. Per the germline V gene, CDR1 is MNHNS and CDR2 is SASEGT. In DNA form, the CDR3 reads TGTGCCAGCAGTGACGCGGGAGCCCCCAGGGGCTCCTACGAGCAGTACTTC. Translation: CASSDAGAPRGSYEQYF.

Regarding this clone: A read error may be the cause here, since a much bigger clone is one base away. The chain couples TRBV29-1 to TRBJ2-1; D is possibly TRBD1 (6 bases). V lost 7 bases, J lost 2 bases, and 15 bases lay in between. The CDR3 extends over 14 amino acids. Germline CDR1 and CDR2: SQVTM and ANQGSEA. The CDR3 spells CSARNRDTYNEQFF. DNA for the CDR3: TGCAGCGCCCGAAACCGGGACACCTACAATGAGCAGTTCTTC.

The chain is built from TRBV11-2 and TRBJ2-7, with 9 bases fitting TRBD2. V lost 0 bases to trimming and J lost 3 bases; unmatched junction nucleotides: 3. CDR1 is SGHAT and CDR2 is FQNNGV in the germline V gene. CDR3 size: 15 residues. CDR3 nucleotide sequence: TGTGCCAGCAGCTTAGATCGCGGGAGGGACTACGAGCAGTACTTC. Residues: CASSLDRGRDYEQYF. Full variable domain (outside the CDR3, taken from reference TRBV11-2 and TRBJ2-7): EAGVAQSPRYKIIEKRQSVAFWCNPISGHATLYWYQQILGQGPKLLIQFQNNGVVDDSQLPKDRFSAERLKGVDSTLKIQPAKLEDSAVYLCASSLDRGRDYEQYFGPGTRLTVT.

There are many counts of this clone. The CDR3 DNA reads as TGTGCCAGCAGTTACAGGTGGGACAATGAGCAGTTCTTC. It specifies CASSYRWDNEQFF. J is TRBJ2-1 and V is TRBV6-5; D is unclear. In germline, CDR1 is MNHEY, CDR2 SVGAGI. The CDR3 covers 13 residues. Trimming removed 2 bases at V and 5 bases at J, with 7 bases between.

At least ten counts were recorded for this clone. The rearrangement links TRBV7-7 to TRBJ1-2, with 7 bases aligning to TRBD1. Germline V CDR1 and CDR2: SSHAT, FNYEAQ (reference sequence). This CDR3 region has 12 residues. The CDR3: CAGTNRGNGYTF. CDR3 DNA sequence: TGTGCTGGAACGAACAGGGGAAATGGCTACACCTTC.

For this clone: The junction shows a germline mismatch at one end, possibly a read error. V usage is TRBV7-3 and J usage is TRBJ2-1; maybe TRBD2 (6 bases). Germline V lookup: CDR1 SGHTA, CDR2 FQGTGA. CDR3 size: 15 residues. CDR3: CASSLLSGRNNEQFF. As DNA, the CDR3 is TGTGCCAGCAGCTTGTTATCCGGGAGAAACAATGAGCAGTTCTTT.

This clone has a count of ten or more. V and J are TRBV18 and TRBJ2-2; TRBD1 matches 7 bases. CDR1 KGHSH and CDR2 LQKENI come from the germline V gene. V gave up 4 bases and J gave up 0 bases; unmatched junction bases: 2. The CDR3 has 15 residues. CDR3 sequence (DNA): TGTGCCAGCTCACGGGACAGAACGAACACCGGGGAGCTGTTTTTT. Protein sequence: CASSRDRTNTGELFF.

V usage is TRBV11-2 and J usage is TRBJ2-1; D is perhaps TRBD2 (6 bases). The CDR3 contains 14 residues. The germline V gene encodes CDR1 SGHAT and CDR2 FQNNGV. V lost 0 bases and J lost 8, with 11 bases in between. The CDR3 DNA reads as TGTGCCAGCAGCTTAGACGGGAGTCTCGATGAGCAGTTCTTC. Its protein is CASSLDGSLDEQFF.

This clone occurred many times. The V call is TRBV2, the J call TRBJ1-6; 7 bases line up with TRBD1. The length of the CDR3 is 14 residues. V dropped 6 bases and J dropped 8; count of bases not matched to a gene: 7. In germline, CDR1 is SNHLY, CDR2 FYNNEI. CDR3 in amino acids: CASSRSGGDSPLHF. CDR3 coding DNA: TGTGCCAGCAGCAGATCAGGGGGGGATTCACCCCTCCACTTT.

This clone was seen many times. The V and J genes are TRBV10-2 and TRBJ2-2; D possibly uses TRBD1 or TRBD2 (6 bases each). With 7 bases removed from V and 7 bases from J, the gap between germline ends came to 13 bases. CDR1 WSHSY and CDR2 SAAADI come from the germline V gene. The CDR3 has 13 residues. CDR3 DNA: TGCGCCAGCAAATTACAGGGAGGCGGGGAGCTGTTTTTT. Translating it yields CASKLQGGGELFF.

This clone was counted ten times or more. This CDR3 reads CASRSSGWYF. The CDR3 DNA sequence: TGTGCCAGCCGATCTAGTGGTTGGTATTTT. The chain carries TRBV27 and TRBJ2-3; D not resolved. Between the trimmed V and J ends, which lost 8 bases and 14 bases, there was a span of 14 bases. The CDR3 is made up of 10 amino acids. CDR1 is MNHEY and CDR2 is SMNVEV in the germline V gene (reference sequence).

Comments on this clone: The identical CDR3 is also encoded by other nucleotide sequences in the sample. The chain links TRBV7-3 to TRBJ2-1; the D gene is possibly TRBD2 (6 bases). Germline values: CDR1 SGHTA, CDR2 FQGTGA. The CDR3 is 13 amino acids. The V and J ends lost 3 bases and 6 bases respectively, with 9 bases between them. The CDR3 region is CASSLEGLNEQFF. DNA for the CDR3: TGTGCCAGCAGCTTGGAGGGTCTCAATGAGCAGTTCTTC. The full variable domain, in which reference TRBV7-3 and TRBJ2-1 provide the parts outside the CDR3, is GAGVSQTPSNKVTEKGKYVELRCDPISGHTALYWYRQSLGQGPEFLIYFQGTGAADDSGLPNDRFFAVRPEGSVSTLKIQRTERGDSAVYLCASSLEGLNEQFFGPGTRLTVL.

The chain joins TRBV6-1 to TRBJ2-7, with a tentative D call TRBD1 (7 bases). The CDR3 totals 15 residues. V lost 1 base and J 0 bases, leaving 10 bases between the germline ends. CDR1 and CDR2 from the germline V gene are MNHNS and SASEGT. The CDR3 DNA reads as TGTGCCAGCAGTGAAGGGGGGGACAGCTCCTACGAGCAGTACTTC. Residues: CASSEGGDSSYEQYF.

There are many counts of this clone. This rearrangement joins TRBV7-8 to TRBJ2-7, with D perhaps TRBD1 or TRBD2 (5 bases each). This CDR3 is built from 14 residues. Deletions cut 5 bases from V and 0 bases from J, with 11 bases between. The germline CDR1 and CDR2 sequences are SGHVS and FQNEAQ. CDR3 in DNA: TGTGCCAGCAGCCGGGGACGGTCCTCCTACGAGCAGTACTTC. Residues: CASSRGRSSYEQYF.

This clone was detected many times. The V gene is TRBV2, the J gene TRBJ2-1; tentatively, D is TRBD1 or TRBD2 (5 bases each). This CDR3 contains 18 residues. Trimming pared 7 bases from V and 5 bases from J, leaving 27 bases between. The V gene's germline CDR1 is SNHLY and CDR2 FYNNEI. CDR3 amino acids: CASTITAPRESGHNEQFF. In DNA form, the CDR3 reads TGTGCCAGCACAATTACGGCACCTAGGGAATCGGGGCACAATGAGCAGTTCTTC. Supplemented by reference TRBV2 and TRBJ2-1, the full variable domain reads EPEVTQTPSHQVTQMGQEVILRCVPISNHLYFYWYRQILGQKVEFLVSFYNNEISEKSEIFDDQFSVERPDGSNFTLKIRSTKLEDSAMYFCASTITAPRESGHNEQFFGPGTRLTVL.

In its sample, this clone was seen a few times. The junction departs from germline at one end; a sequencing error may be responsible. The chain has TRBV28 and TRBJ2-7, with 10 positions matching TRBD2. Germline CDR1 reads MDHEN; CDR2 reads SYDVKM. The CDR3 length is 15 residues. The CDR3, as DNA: TGTGCCAGCATTTTAGCGGGAGGTCCCACCTACGAGCAGTACTTC. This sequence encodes CASILAGGPTYEQYF.

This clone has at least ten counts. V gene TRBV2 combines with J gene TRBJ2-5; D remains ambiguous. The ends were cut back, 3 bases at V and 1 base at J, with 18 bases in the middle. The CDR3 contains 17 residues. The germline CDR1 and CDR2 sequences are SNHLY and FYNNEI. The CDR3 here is CASSEAGHVNVQETQYF. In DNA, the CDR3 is TGTGCCAGCAGTGAGGCAGGCCACGTCAACGTCCAAGAGACCCAGTACTTC.

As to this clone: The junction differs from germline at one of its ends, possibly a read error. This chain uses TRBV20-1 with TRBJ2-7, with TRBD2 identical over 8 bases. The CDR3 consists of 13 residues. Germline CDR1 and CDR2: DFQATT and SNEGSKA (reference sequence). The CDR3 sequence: CSAIQSGSEEHYF. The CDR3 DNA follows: TGCAGTGCTATACAAAGCGGGAGTGAGGAGCATTACTTC.

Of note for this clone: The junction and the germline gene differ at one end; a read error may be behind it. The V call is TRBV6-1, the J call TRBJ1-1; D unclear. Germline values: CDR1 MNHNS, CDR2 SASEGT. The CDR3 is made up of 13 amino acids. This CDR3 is CASIYRDGIESFF. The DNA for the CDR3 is TGTGCCAGCATCTACAGAGACGGTATTGAATCTTTCTTT.

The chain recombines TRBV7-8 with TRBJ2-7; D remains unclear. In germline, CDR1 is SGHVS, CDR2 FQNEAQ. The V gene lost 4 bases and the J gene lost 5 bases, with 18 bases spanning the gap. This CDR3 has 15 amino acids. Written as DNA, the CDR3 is TGTGCCAGCAGCTCCAGGCTCGGGTCGGGTGACGAGCAGTACTTC. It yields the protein CASSSRLGSGDEQYF.

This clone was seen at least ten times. CDR3 sequence reads: CASSLALAPQETQYF. CDR3 nucleotide sequence: TGCGCCAGCAGCTTGGCACTAGCGCCACAAGAGACCCAGTACTTC. This chain joins TRBV5-1 and TRBJ2-5; 7 bases align to TRBD2. Germline V gene lookup returns CDR1 SGHRS and CDR2 YFSETQ. This CDR3 has 15 residues. The J segment lost 2 bases and the V segment lost 0 bases, leaving 4 bases of the junction unmatched.

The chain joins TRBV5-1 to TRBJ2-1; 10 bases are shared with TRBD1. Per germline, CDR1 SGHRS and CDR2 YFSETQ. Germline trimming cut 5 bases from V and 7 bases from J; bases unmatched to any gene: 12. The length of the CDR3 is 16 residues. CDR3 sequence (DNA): TGCGCCAGCAGTACATTCCGGGACAGGGGTCGAAATGAGCAGTTCTTC. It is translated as CASSTFRDRGRNEQFF.

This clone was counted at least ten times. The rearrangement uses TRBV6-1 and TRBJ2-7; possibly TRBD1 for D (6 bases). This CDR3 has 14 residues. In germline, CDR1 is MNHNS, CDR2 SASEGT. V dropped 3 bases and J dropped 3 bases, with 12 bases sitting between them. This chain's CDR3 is CASSEQGPFYEQYF. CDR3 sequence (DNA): TGTGCCAGCAGTGAGCAGGGGCCCTTCTACGAGCAGTACTTC.

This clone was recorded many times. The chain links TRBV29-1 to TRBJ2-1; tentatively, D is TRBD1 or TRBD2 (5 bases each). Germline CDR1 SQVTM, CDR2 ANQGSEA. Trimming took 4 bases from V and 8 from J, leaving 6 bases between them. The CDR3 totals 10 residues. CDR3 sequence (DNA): TGCAGCGTTGTGGGGGATGAGCAGTTCTTC. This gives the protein CSVVGDEQFF.

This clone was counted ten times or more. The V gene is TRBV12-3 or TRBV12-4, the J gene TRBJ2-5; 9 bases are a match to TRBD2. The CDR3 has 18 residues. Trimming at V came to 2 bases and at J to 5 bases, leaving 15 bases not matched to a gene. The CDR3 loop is CASSLRFYRVAGVETQYF. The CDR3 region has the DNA TGTGCCAGCAGTTTAAGGTTTTATAGAGTAGCGGGAGTTGAGACCCAGTACTTC.